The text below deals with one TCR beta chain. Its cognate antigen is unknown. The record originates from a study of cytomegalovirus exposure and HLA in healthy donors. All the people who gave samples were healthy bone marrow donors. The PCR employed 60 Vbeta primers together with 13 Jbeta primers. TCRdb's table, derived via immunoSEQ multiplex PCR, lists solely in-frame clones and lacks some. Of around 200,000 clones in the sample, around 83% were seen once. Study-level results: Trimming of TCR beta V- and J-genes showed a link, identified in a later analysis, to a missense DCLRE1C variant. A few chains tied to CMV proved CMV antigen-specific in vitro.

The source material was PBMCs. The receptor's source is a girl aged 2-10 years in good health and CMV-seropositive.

The CDR3 DNA sequence: TGCGCCAGCAGCTTGTTAGGGGAATCTTACGAGCAGTACTTC. Translated: CASSLLGESYEQYF. The genes are TRBV5-1 and TRBJ2-7, with a weak D call TRBD1 (5 bases). The CDR3 has 14 residues. V shed 1 base and J shed 4 bases, with 12 bases lying between them. Germline lookup yields CDR1 SGHRS and CDR2 YFSETQ.